This passage covers 24 T cell receptor beta chains from one sample sequenced in a study of cytomegalovirus exposure and HLA in healthy donors. Vbeta (60) and Jbeta (13) primers were used in the PCR. Sequenced by immunoSEQ multiplex PCR; TCRdb stores in-frame clones only, minus some. In total, the table holds about 50,000 clones. The sequencing input was PBMCs. The origin of the receptors is a woman aged 55-69 years in good health and CMV-seropositive.

This chain uses TRBV5-8 with TRBJ1-1; D gene uncertain. The CDR3 is 13 amino acids. Germline CDR1 and CDR2: SGHTS and YDEGEE. The germline V and J ends were trimmed by 4 bases and 5 bases, with 12 bases remaining between them. CDR3 in amino acids: CASSPSTGTEAFF. The CDR3 region has the DNA TGTGCCAGCAGCCCGTCCACCGGGACTGAAGCTTTCTTT.

The chain carries TRBV27 and TRBJ1-2; 9 nucleotides line up with TRBD1. J lost 3 bases, V lost 3 bases, and 11 bases had no gene match. Looked up from germline, CDR1 is MNHEY and CDR2 is SMNVEV (reference sequence). The CDR3 length is 17 residues. The CDR3 loop is CASSFSDRGRGYYGYTF. CDR3 bases: TGTGCCAGCAGTTTTTCGGACAGGGGTAGGGGGTACTATGGCTACACCTTC.

The chain combines TRBV19 with TRBJ1-1; TRBD1 matches at 11 bases. Germline-derived CDR1 and CDR2 are LNHDA and SQIVND (reference sequence). V lost 2 bases and J lost 1; bases outside the gene matches: 6. The CDR3 is 17 amino acids. CDR3 in amino acids: CASSISGQGARNTEAFF. In DNA form, the CDR3 reads TGTGCCAGTAGTATAAGTGGACAGGGGGCTCGGAACACTGAAGCTTTCTTT.

V is TRBV5-1 and J is TRBJ2-7, with 7 positions matching TRBD1. This CDR3 is 14 amino acids long. The germline V gene encodes CDR1 SGHRS and CDR2 YFSETQ. The V gene end was trimmed by 4 bases and the J gene end by 2 bases; junction bases not matched to a gene: 6. CDR3 DNA sequence: TGCGCCAGCAGCCCAGGACAGGCTACCTACGAGCAGTACTTC. It yields the protein CASSPGQATYEQYF.

V and J are TRBV11-2 and TRBJ1-1; tentative D call: TRBD1 (6 bases). CDR1 and CDR2 from the germline V gene are SGHAT and FQNNGV. Trimming stripped 5 bases from V and 7 bases from J, with 17 bases between. CDR3 size: 14 residues. CDR3 in DNA: TGTGCCAGCAGCCCCACGGGGAGAGGGGGTGAAGCTTTCTTT. This sequence encodes CASSPTGRGGEAFF.

This chain connects TRBV2 to TRBJ2-7, with D perhaps matching TRBD1 (6 bases). V lost 6 bases to trimming and J lost 6 bases, with 9 bases between them. Germline CDR1 SNHLY, CDR2 FYNNEI. The CDR3 contains 11 residues. The CDR3 DNA reads TGTGCCAGCAGCATCAGGGGCGAGCAGTACTTC. Its translation: CASSIRGEQYF.

To note about this clone: One junction end disagrees with the germline gene, perhaps due to a read error. This chain joins TRBV6-5 and TRBJ2-3; D assignment may be TRBD1 or TRBD2 (6 bases each). This CDR3 comprises 14 residues. The germline gives CDR1 MNHEY, CDR2 SVGAGI. The CDR3 protein is CASSYREVTDKQYF. CDR3 coding DNA: TGTGCCAGCAGCTACAGGGAGGTAACAGATAAGCAGTATTTT.

In the case of this clone: Other DNA sequences in the same sample also yield this CDR3. The V call is TRBV28, the J call TRBJ1-4; D gene ambiguous. Germline V lookup: CDR1 MDHEN, CDR2 SYDVKM. There are 14 residues in the CDR3. Trimming stripped 2 bases from V and 0 bases from J, with 4 bases between. The CDR3 bases are TGTGCCAGCAGTTTACCAGCAACTAATGAAAAACTGTTTTTT. Translated: CASSLPATNEKLFF.

The chain uses TRBV7-8 and TRBJ2-7; 7 bases map to TRBD1. The length of the CDR3 is 14 residues. The V gene's germline CDR1 is SGHVS and CDR2 FQNEAQ. Trimming at V came to 7 bases and at J to 2 bases, leaving 8 bases not matched to a gene. In DNA form, the CDR3 reads TGTGCCAGCACCTTGGGACAGTCCACCTACGAGCAGTACTTC. Translated: CASTLGQSTYEQYF.

This sequence joins TRBV14 and TRBJ2-7; 8 positions match TRBD2. V shed 0 bases, J shed 2 bases, and the junction held 6 bases outside the gene matches. There are 16 residues in the CDR3. Germline values: CDR1 SGHDN, CDR2 FVKESK. The CDR3, as DNA: TGTGCCAGCAGCCAAGATATCCAGCGGGGGCCCTACGAGCAGTACTTC. Its protein is CASSQDIQRGPYEQYF.

The rearrangement uses TRBV5-1 and TRBJ2-2, with D possibly matching TRBD1 (6 bases). CDR1 and CDR2 (germline): SGHRS, YFSETQ. CDR3 length equals 15 residues. V lost 0 bases, J lost 7 bases, and 13 bases lay in between. This CDR3 is CASSLEQGGIGELFF. The DNA of the CDR3 is TGCGCCAGCAGCTTGGAACAGGGTGGGATCGGGGAGCTGTTTTTT.

This chain joins TRBV15 and TRBJ1-5; TRBD1 matches at 7 bases. J lost 3 bases, V lost 3 bases, and 2 bases had no gene match. The germline gives CDR1 LNHNV, CDR2 YYDKDF (reference sequence). The CDR3 runs to 14 residues. The CDR3 sequence is CATSRGQFNQPQHF. CDR3 nucleotide sequence: TGTGCCACCAGCAGGGGACAGTTCAATCAGCCCCAGCATTTT.

V is TRBV5-6 and J is TRBJ1-6; D perhaps matches TRBD1 (6 bases). CDR1 is SGHDT and CDR2 is YYEEEE in the germline V gene. V lost 4 bases to trimming and J lost 8 bases, with 13 bases between them. The CDR3 is made up of 14 amino acids. The CDR3 region is CASSPNYRDSPLHF. The CDR3 nucleotides are TGTGCCAGCAGCCCGAACTACAGGGATTCACCCCTCCACTTT.

The chain couples TRBV6-1 to TRBJ1-5; D ambiguous. With 4 bases removed from V and 0 bases from J, the gap between germline ends came to 10 bases. This CDR3 comprises 15 residues. Germline V CDR1 and CDR2: MNHNS, SASEGT. The CDR3 DNA is TGTGCCAGCAGTGGAGGGATAAGTAGCAATCAGCCCCAGCATTTT. Amino acid sequence: CASSGGISSNQPQHF.

V is TRBV9 and J is TRBJ2-2; TRBD2 might be the D (5 bases). Trimming removed 0 bases from V and 4 bases from J, with 16 bases in between. The CDR3 is 17 residues long. CDR1 and CDR2 (germline): SGDLS, YYNGEE. The CDR3 here is CASSVATLDAGTGELFF. CDR3 DNA: TGTGCCAGCAGCGTAGCTACATTGGACGCGGGCACCGGGGAGCTGTTTTTT.

The V gene is TRBV7-8, the J gene TRBJ1-1; 10 positions match TRBD1. The CDR3 is 13 amino acids. Germline assignment: CDR1 SGHVS and CDR2 FQNEAQ. Trimming removed 5 bases from V and 14 bases from J; junction bases left unmatched: 11. CDR3 region: CASSPRDRGPRFF. CDR3 nucleotides: TGTGCCAGCAGCCCTAGGGACAGGGGCCCCCGGTTCTTT.

V and J are TRBV18 and TRBJ1-5; tentatively, D is TRBD1 (6 bases). Germline V gene lookup returns CDR1 KGHSH and CDR2 LQKENI. This CDR3 has 15 residues. V was trimmed by 0 bases and J by 2 bases, leaving 8 bases between them. CDR3 coding DNA: TGTGCCAGCTCACCACCGAACAGGGGCAATCAGCCCCAGCATTTT. Encoded protein: CASSPPNRGNQPQHF.

V and J are TRBV4-1 and TRBJ2-3; TRBD2 agrees at 14 bases. CDR3 length: 17 residues. Germline loops: CDR1 MGHRA, CDR2 YSYEKL. V trimming: 1 base; J trimming: 2 bases; junction bases outside the gene matches: 2. CDR3 sequence: CASSQGLAGGFTDTQYF. CDR3 bases: TGCGCCAGCAGCCAAGGACTAGCGGGGGGGTTCACAGATACGCAGTATTTT.

As DNA, the CDR3 is TGTGCCAGCTCACACAGTACAACAGACTACGAGCAGTACTTC. Protein product: CASSHSTTDYEQYF. This chain links TRBV18 with TRBJ2-7; D unresolved. CDR1 is KGHSH and CDR2 is LQKENI in the germline V gene. CDR3 length equals 14 residues. Between the trimmed V and J ends, which lost 4 bases and 3 bases, there was a span of 13 bases.

The chain joins TRBV25-1 to TRBJ2-7; 8 positions agree with TRBD1. V was clipped by 3 bases and J by 4 bases; unmatched bases: 11. In germline, CDR1 is MGHDK, CDR2 SYGVNS. The CDR3 runs to 16 residues. The CDR3 nucleotides are TGTGCCAGCAGTGAGGGTAGGGGGACAGGTGGTTACGAGCAGTACTTC. It encodes CASSEGRGTGGYEQYF.

This chain's CDR3 is CSVRDSGEVYTF. CDR3 coding DNA: TGCAGCGTTCGAGACTCCGGGGAGGTCTACACCTTC. J is TRBJ1-2 and V is TRBV29-1, with no clear D. The germline gives CDR1 SQVTM, CDR2 ANQGSEA. This CDR3 contains 12 residues. The V gene lost 5 bases and the J gene lost 10 bases, with 17 bases spanning the gap.

This chain connects TRBV2 to TRBJ1-2; 12 positions match TRBD1. The V segment lost 6 bases and the J segment 0 bases; nucleotides outside the gene matches: 14. This CDR3 is built from 19 residues. Germline values: CDR1 SNHLY, CDR2 FYNNEI. CDR3 region: CASRWDRGLFLGANYGYTF. The CDR3 DNA sequence: TGTGCCAGCAGGTGGGACAGGGGGCTTTTTCTCGGAGCTAACTATGGCTACACCTTC. The full variable domain, completed using reference TRBV2 and TRBJ1-2, is EPEVTQTPSHQVTQMGQEVILRCVPISNHLYFYWYRQILGQKVEFLVSFYNNEISEKSEIFDDQFSVERPDGSNFTLKIRSTKLEDSAMYFCASRWDRGLFLGANYGYTFGSGTRLTVV.

The chain uses TRBV9 and TRBJ1-2; 8 nucleotides align to TRBD1. Trimming took 0 bases from V and 5 from J; bases not matched to a gene: 3. The CDR3 extends over 14 amino acids. The V gene's germline CDR1 is SGDLS and CDR2 YYNGEE. As DNA, the CDR3 is TGTGCCAGCAGCGTAGAACAGGGGGGGTATGGCTACACCTTC. It specifies CASSVEQGGYGYTF.

This sequence joins TRBV5-5 and TRBJ1-1; possible D gene TRBD1, 5 bases. The germline V gene has CDR1 SGHKS and CDR2 YYEKEE (reference sequence). The CDR3 runs to 14 residues. V gave up 3 bases and J gave up 4 bases, with 13 bases separating them. DNA for the CDR3: TGTGCCAGCAGCTGGGCAGATCAGGGCACTGAAGCTTTCTTT. Translating it yields CASSWADQGTEAFF.